This entry is about one T cell receptor (beta chain). The antigen is unknown. V was clipped by 0 bases and J by 0 bases, with 8 bases between them. The CDR3 spans 16 residues. Germline CDR1 is LGHNT and CDR2 is FRNRAP. This sample stems from a study of siplizumab effects on memory and regulatory T cells. Study-wide results and caveats: Siplizumab led to significantly less abundant alloreactive sequences that could be traced back to unstimulated CD4+ memory cells.

Sequenced by immunoSEQ multiplex PCR; TCRdb stores in-frame clones only, minus some. The table shows under 140,000 clones, with 80% to 95% occurring only once. The clonotype was recovered from a human donor in good health. Sequencing was carried out using CD4+ T cells sorted from blood. The chain carries TRBV12-5 and TRBJ2-2; no definite D call. In nucleotides, the CDR3 is TGTGCTAGTGGTTTGGTAAGGCCAGCGAACACCGGGGAGCTGTTTTTT. Translation: CASGLVRPANTGELFF.